This T cell receptor (beta chain) was recovered during a study of cytomegalovirus exposure and HLA in healthy donors. On the study more broadly: Prior work identified 100 million to 130 million unique TCR beta sequences in 150 million to 200 million T cells.

Germline V gives CDR1 SGHRS, CDR2 YFSETQ. After removal of 4 bases from V and 2 bases from J, the junction contained 14 bases not matched to a gene. The CDR3 length is 17 residues. Researchers ran the PCR with 60 Vbeta and 13 Jbeta primers. Assay used: immunoSEQ multiplex PCR; TCRdb lists only in-frame clones, some missing. The sample contains some 250,000 clones, roughly 80% of which appear only once. This sequence was found in a middle-aged woman in good health and CMV-seropositive. Input material: PBMCs. The rearrangement joins TRBV5-1 to TRBJ2-7; 8 bases match TRBD2. CDR3 nucleotides: TGCGCCAGCAGCCTACCGGGGACTAGTCGAGAGACCTACGAGCAGTACTTC. Translated: CASSLPGTSRETYEQYF. Drawing the rest from reference TRBV5-1 and TRBJ2-7, the complete variable domain is KAGVTQTPRYLIKTRGQQVTLSCSPISGHRSVSWYQQTPGQGLQFLFEYFSETQRNKGNFPGRFSGRQFSNSRSEMNVSTLELGDSALYLCASSLPGTSRETYEQYFGPGTRLTVT.